The 21 T cell receptor beta chains below come from one sample, sequenced in a study of regulatory T cells in long-lasting Graves disease. Time point here: persistent/refractory GD, antithyroid drugs over 5 years with positive TRAb. After RNA was extracted from PBMCs, the TCR library was made from it. For TCR beta, libraries came from iRepertoire HTBI primers and Arm-PCR of CDR3 regions. TCRdb reanalysed the multiplex PCR reads using MiXCR and keeps one entry per CDR3 protein. This table has some 430,000 distinct CDR3 sequences, roughly a fifth appearing once. The sequencing used peripheral blood mononuclear cells (PBMCs), collected when the disease was refractory, from a patient treated with antithyroid drugs. The receptors come from a female donor with Graves disease.

This clonotype has just a few counts. This chain links TRBV7-9 with TRBJ2-7; the D gene is possibly TRBD2 (6 bases). Germline V gene lookup returns CDR1 SEHNR and CDR2 FQNEAQ (reference sequence). With 4 bases removed from V and 5 bases from J, the gap between germline ends came to 12 bases. This CDR3 is built from 13 residues. CDR3 bases: TGTGCCAGCAGCTCCACTAGCACCCACGAGCAGTACTTC. The encoded protein is CASSSTSTHEQYF. Filled out from reference TRBV7-9 and TRBJ2-7, the complete variable domain reads DTGVSQNPRHKITKRGQNVTFRCDPISEHNRLYWYRQTLGQGPEFLTYFQNEAQLEKSRLLSDRFSAERPKGSFSTLEIQRTEQGDSAMYLCASSSTSTHEQYFGPGTRLTVT.

The chain is built from TRBV11-2 and TRBJ2-3; TRBD1 matches at 8 bases. CDR3 length equals 15 residues. Germline V gives CDR1 SGHAT, CDR2 FQNNGV. Germline trimming cut 6 bases from V and 2 bases from J; bases unmatched to any gene: 7. CDR3 bases: TGTGCCAGCAGTCCCAGGGGGCAGTTCACAGATACGCAGTATTTT. Protein: CASSPRGQFTDTQYF.

In its sample, this clonotype was seen many times. The chain carries TRBV7-2 and TRBJ2-7, with D possibly matching TRBD1 (5 bases). The CDR3 contains 14 residues. V lost 1 base, J lost 2 bases, and 9 bases lay in between. Germline V CDR1 and CDR2: SGHTA, FQGNSA. This chain's CDR3 is CASSLVQAAYEQYF. DNA of the CDR3: TGTGCCAGCAGCTTAGTACAGGCAGCCTACGAGCAGTACTTC.

This clonotype was seen at least ten times. The chain links TRBV20-1 to TRBJ2-7; D unresolved. Trimming left V 0 bases short and J 2 bases short, with 11 bases between. Germline V CDR1 and CDR2: DFQATT, SNEGSKA (reference sequence). The CDR3 is 14 residues long. For the CDR3, the DNA is TGCAGTGCTAGAGAAGGCAGTAAAGCCTACGAGCAGTACTTC. It specifies CSAREGSKAYEQYF.

In this sample, this clonotype turned up once. This sequence joins TRBV20-1 and TRBJ2-7; the match to TRBD1 covers 7 bases. V lost 5 bases and J lost 3; bases outside the gene matches: 4. CDR3 length: 12 amino acids. CDR1 DFQATT and CDR2 SNEGSKA come from the germline V gene (reference sequence). CDR3 loop: CSAFDRVYEQYF. DNA for the CDR3: TGCAGTGCTTTCGACAGGGTCTACGAGCAGTACTTC.

This clonotype showed up just a few times. The chain links TRBV19 to TRBJ1-2; D not resolved. In germline, CDR1 is LNHDA, CDR2 SQIVND (reference sequence). The CDR3 length is 13 residues. V lost 0 bases and J lost 7, with 9 bases in between. The CDR3 DNA reads TGTGCCAGTAGTATAGATGGGGAGACTGGCTACACCTTC. It encodes CASSIDGETGYTF.

This clonotype was counted ten times or more. The CDR3 DNA reads TGTGCCAGCAATTCCGGGACAGAGATGGAGACCCAGTACTTC. Its protein is CASNSGTEMETQYF. The V call is TRBV12-3 or TRBV12-4, the J call TRBJ2-5; 7 nucleotides agree with TRBD1. V shed 7 bases, J shed 5 bases, and the junction held 10 bases outside the gene matches. CDR3 length: 14 residues.

This clonotype was found a few times. Relative to the germline gene, one junction end is altered; a read error may explain this. This rearrangement joins TRBV20-1 to TRBJ1-5, with D uncertain. Per the germline V gene, CDR1 is DFQATT and CDR2 is SNEGSKA (reference sequence). CDR3 length equals 13 residues. The CDR3 loop reads CSAGDRNDQPQHF. CDR3 DNA sequence: TGCAGTGCTGGAGACCGGAACGATCAGCCCCAGCATTTT.

This clonotype was recorded many times. The chain uses TRBV10-3 and TRBJ2-7; D is undetermined. Trimming shortened V by 7 bases and J by 7 bases, and 17 bases separated the two germline ends. Germline CDR1 ENHRY, CDR2 SYGVKD. The CDR3 loop spans 13 amino acids. This CDR3 reads CAITSPTGMEQYF. For the CDR3, the DNA is TGTGCCATCACTTCCCCGACGGGCATGGAGCAGTACTTC.

The chain links TRBV6-1 to TRBJ1-2, with D possibly matching TRBD1 (6 bases). Germline V gene data show CDR1 as MNHNS and CDR2 as SASEGT. This CDR3 spans 15 amino acids. V lost 8 bases, J lost 4 bases, and 20 bases lay in between. The CDR3 spells CASLNPPGQIYGYTF. CDR3 bases: TGTGCCAGCCTTAACCCACCAGGACAGATCTATGGCTACACCTTC.

A few counts support this clonotype. V is TRBV16 and J is TRBJ2-7; no definite D call. Germline loops: CDR1 KGHSY, CDR2 FQNENV. Trimming took off 0 bases at V and 3 bases at J, with 9 bases between the two ends. This CDR3 region has 14 residues. The DNA for the CDR3 is TGTGCCAGCAGCCAATCTCAGGCTCTCTACGAGCAGTACTTC. It codes for CASSQSQALYEQYF.

This clonotype was recorded many times. The V gene is TRBV28, the J gene TRBJ1-2; 12 bases agree with TRBD1. In germline, CDR1 is MDHEN, CDR2 SYDVKM. The J segment lost 2 bases and the V segment lost 5 bases, leaving 9 bases of the junction unmatched. The CDR3 spans 17 residues. CDR3 nucleotides: TGTGCCAGCAGTCTGACCCTGGGACAGGGGGCCAACTATGGCTACACCTTC. It encodes CASSLTLGQGANYGYTF.

This clonotype showed up just a few times. V gene TRBV7-6 combines with J gene TRBJ2-5, with 7 bases lining up with TRBD1. This CDR3 is 13 amino acids long. Germline values: CDR1 SGHVS, CDR2 FNYEAQ. After removal of 1 base from V and 13 bases from J, the junction contained 9 bases not matched to a gene. The CDR3 sequence: CASSLGQGPPAYF. For the CDR3, the DNA is TGTGCCAGCAGCTTAGGACAGGGCCCCCCGGCGTACTTC.

This clonotype has at least ten counts. DNA of the CDR3: TGTGCCAGCAGTTACTCGACCGACACCTGGGTTGAAAAACTGTTTTTT. Protein product: CASSYSTDTWVEKLFF. The V and J genes are TRBV6-5 and TRBJ1-4; D gene ambiguous. CDR1 and CDR2 from the germline V gene are MNHEY and SVGAGI. This CDR3 has 16 amino acids. With 0 bases removed from V and 7 bases from J, the gap between germline ends came to 15 bases.

The chain employs TRBV6-1 and TRBJ1-1; 7 bases match TRBD1. Germline CDR1 reads MNHNS; CDR2 reads SASEGT. V was pared by 6 bases and J by 10 bases, with 11 bases of the junction left unmatched. The CDR3 covers 13 residues. As DNA, the CDR3 is TGTGCCAGCAGACCCGGACAGGTCGATAGAGCTTTCTTT. It encodes CASRPGQVDRAFF.

The sample holds many counts of this clonotype. The chain combines TRBV6-5 with TRBJ1-1; 7 bases are shared with TRBD1. This CDR3 has 15 amino acids. J was trimmed by 0 bases and V by 4 bases; bases with no gene match: 5. Germline lookup yields CDR1 MNHEY and CDR2 SVGAGI. The CDR3 here is CASSSGQSMNTEAFF. The DNA for the CDR3 is TGTGCCAGCAGTTCGGGACAGTCGATGAACACTGAAGCTTTCTTT.

The chain employs TRBV28 and TRBJ2-7; D gene unclear. The CDR3 runs to 15 residues. Germline assignment: CDR1 MDHEN and CDR2 SYDVKM. The ends were cut back, 6 bases at V and 5 bases at J, with 20 bases in the middle. CDR3 DNA sequence: TGTGCCAGCAGCTTGGTACAGCCCAACCTGGACGAGCAGTACTTC. Amino acid sequence: CASSLVQPNLDEQYF. The variable domain in full, completed from reference TRBV28 and TRBJ2-7, reads DVKVTQSSRYLVKRTGEKVFLECVQDMDHENMFWYRQDPGLGLRLIYFSYDVKMKEKGDIPEGYSVSREKKERFSLILESASTNQTSMYLCASSLVQPNLDEQYFGPGTRLTVT.

In its sample, this clonotype was seen many times. V gene TRBV28 combines with J gene TRBJ1-1; D is possibly TRBD1 (5 bases). Per the germline V gene, CDR1 is MDHEN and CDR2 is SYDVKM. V dropped 5 bases and J dropped 4 bases, with 14 bases sitting between them. The CDR3 has 14 amino acids. The CDR3 here is CASSPPREGTEAFF. The CDR3 DNA follows: TGTGCCAGCAGTCCACCCAGGGAGGGCACTGAAGCTTTCTTT.

Notes on this clonotype: Since a much larger clone is just one base distant, this may be a read error. This chain joins TRBV7-2 and TRBJ1-4, with no clear D. CDR1 is SGHTA and CDR2 is FQGNSA in the germline V gene. With 1 base removed from V and 2 bases from J, the gap between germline ends came to 8 bases. The CDR3 runs to 15 residues. CDR3 sequence: CASSLVGSTNEKLFF. In DNA, the CDR3 is TGTGCCAGCAGCTTAGTTGGCAGTACTAATGAAAAACTGTTTTTT. The whole variable domain, filled in from reference TRBV7-2 and TRBJ1-4, reads GAGVSQSPSNKVTEKGKDVELRCDPISGHTALYWYRQSLGQGLEFLIYFQGNSAPDKSGLPSDRFSAERTGGSVSTLTIQRTQQEDSAVYLCASSLVGSTNEKLFFGSGTQLSVL.

The chain recombines TRBV14 with TRBJ2-1; TRBD1 might be the D (5 bases). The germline V and J ends were trimmed by 4 bases and 3 bases, with 13 bases remaining between them. The CDR3 has 15 amino acids. The V gene's germline CDR1 is SGHDN and CDR2 FVKESK. CDR3 coding DNA: TGTGCCAGCAGCCCACGACAGAATTTCTACAATGAGCAGTTCTTC. As protein: CASSPRQNFYNEQFF.

This clonotype has at least ten counts. CDR3 in amino acids: CASSESLAGKNIQYF. The CDR3 DNA follows: TGTGCCAGCAGTGAATCTCTGGCGGGCAAAAACATTCAGTACTTC. The rearrangement uses TRBV28 and TRBJ2-4, with D perhaps matching TRBD2 (5 bases). With 5 bases removed from V and 3 bases from J, the gap between germline ends came to 14 bases. CDR1 and CDR2 from the germline V gene are MDHEN and SYDVKM. CDR3 length: 15 amino acids.